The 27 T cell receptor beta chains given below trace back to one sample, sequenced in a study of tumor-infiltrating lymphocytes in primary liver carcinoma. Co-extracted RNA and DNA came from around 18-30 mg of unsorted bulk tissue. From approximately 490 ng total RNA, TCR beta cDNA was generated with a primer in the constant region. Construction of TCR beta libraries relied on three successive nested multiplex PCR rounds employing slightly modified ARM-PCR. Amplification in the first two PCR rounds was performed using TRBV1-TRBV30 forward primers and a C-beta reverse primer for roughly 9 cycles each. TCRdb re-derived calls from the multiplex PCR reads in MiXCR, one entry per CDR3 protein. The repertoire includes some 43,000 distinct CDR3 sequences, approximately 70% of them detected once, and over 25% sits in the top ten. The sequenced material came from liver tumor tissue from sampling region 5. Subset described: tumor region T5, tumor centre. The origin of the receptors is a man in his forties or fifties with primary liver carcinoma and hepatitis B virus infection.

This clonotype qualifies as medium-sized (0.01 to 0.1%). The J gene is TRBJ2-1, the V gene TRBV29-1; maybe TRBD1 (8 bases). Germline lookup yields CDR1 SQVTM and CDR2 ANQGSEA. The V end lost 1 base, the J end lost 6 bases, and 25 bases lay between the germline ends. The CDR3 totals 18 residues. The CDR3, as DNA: TGCAGCGTTGAAGGGGGGGGTTGGGCAGGGGGCCGTTCCAATGAGCAGTTCTTC. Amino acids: CSVEGGGWAGGRSNEQFF.

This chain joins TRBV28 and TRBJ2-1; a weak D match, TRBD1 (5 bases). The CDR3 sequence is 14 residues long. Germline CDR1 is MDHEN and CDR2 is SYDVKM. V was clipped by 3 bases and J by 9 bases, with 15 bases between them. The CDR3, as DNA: TGTGCCAGCAGTTTTTTTACAGGCATGAGTGAGCAGTTCTTC. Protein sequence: CASSFFTGMSEQFF.

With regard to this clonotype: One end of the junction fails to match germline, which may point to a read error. The CDR3 loop reads CASSQEVASGRVPYEEYF. The CDR3 bases are TGTGCCAGCAGCCAAGAGGTCGCGAGCGGGAGAGTACCCTACGAGGAGTACTTC. This chain connects TRBV4-2 to TRBJ2-7; 8 nucleotides line up with TRBD2. The CDR3 runs to 18 residues. Germline V gene lookup returns CDR1 LGHNA and CDR2 YNFKEQ.

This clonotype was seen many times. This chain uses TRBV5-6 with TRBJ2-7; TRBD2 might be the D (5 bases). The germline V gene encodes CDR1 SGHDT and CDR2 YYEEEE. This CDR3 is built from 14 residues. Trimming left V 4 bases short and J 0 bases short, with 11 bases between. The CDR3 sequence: CASSPLDFSYEQYF. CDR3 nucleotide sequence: TGTGCCAGCAGCCCCCTGGACTTCTCCTACGAGCAGTACTTC.

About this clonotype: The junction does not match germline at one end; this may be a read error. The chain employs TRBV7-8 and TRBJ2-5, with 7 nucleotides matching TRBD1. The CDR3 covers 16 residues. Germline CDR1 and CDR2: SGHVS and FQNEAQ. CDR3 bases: TGTGCCAGCCGCCCCCGGAGAGCAGGGGGTCAAGAAACCCAGTACTTC. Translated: CASRPRRAGGQETQYF. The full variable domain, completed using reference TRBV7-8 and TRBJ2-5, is GAGVSQSPRYKVAKRGQDVALRCDPISGHVSLFWYQQALGQGPEFLTYFQNEAQLDKSGLPSDRFFAERPEGSVSTLKIQRTQQEDSAVYLCASRPRRAGGQETQYFGPGTRLLVL.

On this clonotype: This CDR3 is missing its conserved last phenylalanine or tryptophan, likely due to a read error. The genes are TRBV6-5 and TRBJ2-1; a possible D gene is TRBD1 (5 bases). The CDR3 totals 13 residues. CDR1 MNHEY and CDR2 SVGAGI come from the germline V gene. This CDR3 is CASTRQGYKEQFL. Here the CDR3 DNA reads TGTGCCAGCACCCGGCAGGGTTACAAGGAGCAGTTCTTA.

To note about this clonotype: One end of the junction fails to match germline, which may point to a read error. The CDR3 DNA is TGCAGCGCTTTCGGACAGGGGCACCTTGAAACTTTCTTT. It encodes CSAFGQGHLETFF. The gene calls are TRBV29-1 and TRBJ1-1, with 9 bases that match TRBD1. Germline assignment: CDR1 SQVTM and CDR2 ANQGSEA. The CDR3 is made up of 13 amino acids. The variable domain in full, completed from reference TRBV29-1 and TRBJ1-1, reads SAVISQKPSRDICQRGTSLTIQCQVDSQVTMMFWYRQQPGQSLTLIATANQGSEATYESGFVIDKFPISRPNLTFSTLTVSNMSPEDSSIYLCSAFGQGHLETFFGQGTRLTVV.

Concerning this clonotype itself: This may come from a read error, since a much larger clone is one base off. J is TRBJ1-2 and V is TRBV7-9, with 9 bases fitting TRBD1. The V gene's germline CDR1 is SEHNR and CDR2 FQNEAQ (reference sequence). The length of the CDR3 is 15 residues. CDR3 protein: CASSNTQGANCGYTF. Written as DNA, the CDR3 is TGTGCCAGCAGCAACACACAGGGGGCGAACTGTGGCTACACCTTC.

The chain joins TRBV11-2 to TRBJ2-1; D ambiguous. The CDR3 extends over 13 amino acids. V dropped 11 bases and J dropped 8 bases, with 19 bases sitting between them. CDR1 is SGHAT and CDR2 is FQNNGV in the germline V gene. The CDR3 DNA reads TGTGCCGGCGGTTTAAATGATGCCTATGAGCAGTTCTTC. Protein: CAGGLNDAYEQFF.

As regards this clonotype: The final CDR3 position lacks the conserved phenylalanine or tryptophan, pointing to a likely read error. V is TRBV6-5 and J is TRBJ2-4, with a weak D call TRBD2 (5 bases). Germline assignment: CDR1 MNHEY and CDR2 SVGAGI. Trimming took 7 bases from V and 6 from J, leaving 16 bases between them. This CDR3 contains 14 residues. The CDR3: CASIPARDLNIQYI. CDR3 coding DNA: TGTGCCAGCATCCCCGCGAGGGATTTAAACATTCAGTACATC.

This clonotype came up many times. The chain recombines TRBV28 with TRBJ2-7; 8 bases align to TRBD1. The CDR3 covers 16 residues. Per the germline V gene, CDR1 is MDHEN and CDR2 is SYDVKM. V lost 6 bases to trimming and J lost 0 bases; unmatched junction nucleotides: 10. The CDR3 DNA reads TGTGCCAGCAGACCGACCAGGGGGCCCACCTCCTACGAGCAGTACTTC. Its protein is CASRPTRGPTSYEQYF.

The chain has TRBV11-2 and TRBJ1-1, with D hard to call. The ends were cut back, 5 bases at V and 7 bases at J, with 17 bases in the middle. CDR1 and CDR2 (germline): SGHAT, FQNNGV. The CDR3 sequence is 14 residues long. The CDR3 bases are TGTGCCAGCAGCATGGTCGGTTCCGTAATTGAAGCTTTCTTT. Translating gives CASSMVGSVIEAFF. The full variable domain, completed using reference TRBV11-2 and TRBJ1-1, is EAGVAQSPRYKIIEKRQSVAFWCNPISGHATLYWYQQILGQGPKLLIQFQNNGVVDDSQLPKDRFSAERLKGVDSTLKIQPAKLEDSAVYLCASSMVGSVIEAFFGQGTRLTVV.

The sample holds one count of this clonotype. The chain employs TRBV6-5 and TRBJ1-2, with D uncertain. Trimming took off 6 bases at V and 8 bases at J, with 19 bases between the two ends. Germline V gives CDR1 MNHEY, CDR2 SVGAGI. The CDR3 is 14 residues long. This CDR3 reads CASSTGSVDDGYTF. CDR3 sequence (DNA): TGTGCCAGCAGCACCGGGTCAGTGGATGACGGCTACACCTTC.

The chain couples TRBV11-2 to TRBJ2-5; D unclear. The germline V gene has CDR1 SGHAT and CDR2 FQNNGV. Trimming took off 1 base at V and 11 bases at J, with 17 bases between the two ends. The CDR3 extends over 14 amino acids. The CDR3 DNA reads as TGTGCCAGCAGCTTAGGGTACACGCGAGAGGCTCAGTACTTC. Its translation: CASSLGYTREAQYF.

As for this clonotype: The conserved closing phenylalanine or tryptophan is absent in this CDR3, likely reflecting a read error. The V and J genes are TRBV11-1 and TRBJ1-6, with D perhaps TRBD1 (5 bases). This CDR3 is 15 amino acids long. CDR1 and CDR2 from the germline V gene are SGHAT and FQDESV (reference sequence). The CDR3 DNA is TGTGCCAACAGCGAAAGCGGGACTGGGCCATCACCCCTCCACCTT. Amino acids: CANSESGTGPSPLHL.

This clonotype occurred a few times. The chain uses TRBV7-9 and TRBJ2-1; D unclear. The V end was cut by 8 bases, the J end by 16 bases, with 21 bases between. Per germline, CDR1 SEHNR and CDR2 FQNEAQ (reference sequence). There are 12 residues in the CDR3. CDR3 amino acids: CASQQRSGVKFF. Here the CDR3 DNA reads TGTGCCAGCCAACAACGGTCTGGGGTGAAATTCTTC.

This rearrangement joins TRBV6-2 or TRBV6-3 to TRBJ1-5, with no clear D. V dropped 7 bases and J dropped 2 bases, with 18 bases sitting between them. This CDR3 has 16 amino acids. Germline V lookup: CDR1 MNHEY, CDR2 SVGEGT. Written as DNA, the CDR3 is TGTGCCAGCAATTTTGATCCGGCCTGGGGCAATCAGCCCCAGCATTTT. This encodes CASNFDPAWGNQPQHF.

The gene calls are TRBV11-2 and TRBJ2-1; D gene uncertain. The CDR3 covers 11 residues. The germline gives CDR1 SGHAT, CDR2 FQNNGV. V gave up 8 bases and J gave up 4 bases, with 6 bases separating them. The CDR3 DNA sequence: TGTGCCAGCCCGGAGTACAATGAGCAGTTCTTC. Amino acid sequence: CASPEYNEQFF.

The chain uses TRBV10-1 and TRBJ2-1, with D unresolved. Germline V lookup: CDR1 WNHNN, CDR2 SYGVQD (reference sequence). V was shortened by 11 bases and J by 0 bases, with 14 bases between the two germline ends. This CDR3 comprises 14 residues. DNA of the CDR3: TGCGCCTGCGGCGGCAGAAGCTCCTACAATGAGCAGTTCTTC. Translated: CACGGRSSYNEQFF.

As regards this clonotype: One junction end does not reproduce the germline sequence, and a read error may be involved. CDR3 region: CASRPLQQGLANYDYTF. CDR3 sequence (DNA): TGTGCCAGCAGGCCCCTACAACAGGGTTTGGCTAACTATGACTACACCTTC. This rearrangement joins TRBV2 to TRBJ1-2, with a tentative D call TRBD1 (6 bases). Germline CDR1 is SNHLY and CDR2 is FYNNEI. The CDR3 has 17 amino acids.

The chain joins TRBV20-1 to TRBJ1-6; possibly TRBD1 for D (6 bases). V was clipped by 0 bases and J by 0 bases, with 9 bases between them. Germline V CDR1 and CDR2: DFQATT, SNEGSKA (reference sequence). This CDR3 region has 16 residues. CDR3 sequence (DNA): TGCAGTGCTAGAGACAGGGGCAGCTCCTATAATTCACCCCTCCACTTT. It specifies CSARDRGSSYNSPLHF.

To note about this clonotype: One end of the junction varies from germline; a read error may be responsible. The CDR3 reads CVSSSPAEGSNNIQYF. CDR3 DNA: TGTGTCAGCAGCTCACCAGCGGAGGGGTCCAATAACATTCAGTACTTC. The V call is TRBV7-9, the J call TRBJ2-4, with D possibly matching TRBD2 (6 bases). Germline CDR1 reads SEHNR; CDR2 reads FQNEAQ (reference sequence). The CDR3 runs 16 residues. Based on the CDR3 plus reference TRBV7-9 and TRBJ2-4, the full variable domain is DTGVSQNPRHKITKRGQNVTFRCDPISEHNRLYWYRQTLGQGPEFLTYFQNEAQLEKSRLLSDRFSAERPKGSFSTLEIQRTEQGDSAMYLCVSSSPAEGSNNIQYFGAGTRLSVL.

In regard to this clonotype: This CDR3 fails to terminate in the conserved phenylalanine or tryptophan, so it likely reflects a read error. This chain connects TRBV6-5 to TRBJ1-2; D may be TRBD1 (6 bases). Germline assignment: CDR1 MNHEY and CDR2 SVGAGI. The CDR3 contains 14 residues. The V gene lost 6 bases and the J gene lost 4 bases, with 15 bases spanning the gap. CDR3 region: CASRPFGGLYGYTL. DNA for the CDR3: TGTGCCAGCAGGCCTTTCGGGGGGCTCTATGGCTACACCTTA.

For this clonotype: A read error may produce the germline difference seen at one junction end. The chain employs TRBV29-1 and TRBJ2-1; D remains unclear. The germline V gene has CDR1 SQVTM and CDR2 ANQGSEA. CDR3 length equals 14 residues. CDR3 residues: CSVTRTPQFNEQFF. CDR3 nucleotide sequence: TGCAGCGTTACCCGGACGCCTCAATTCAATGAACAGTTCTTC.

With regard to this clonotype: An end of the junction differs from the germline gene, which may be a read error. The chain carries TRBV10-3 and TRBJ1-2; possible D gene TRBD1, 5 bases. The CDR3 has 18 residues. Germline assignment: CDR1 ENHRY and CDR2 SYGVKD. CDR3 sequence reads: CAIIESGHRSATNYGYTF. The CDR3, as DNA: TGTGCCATCATTGAGTCCGGACACAGATCAGCTACTAACTATGGCTACACTTTC.

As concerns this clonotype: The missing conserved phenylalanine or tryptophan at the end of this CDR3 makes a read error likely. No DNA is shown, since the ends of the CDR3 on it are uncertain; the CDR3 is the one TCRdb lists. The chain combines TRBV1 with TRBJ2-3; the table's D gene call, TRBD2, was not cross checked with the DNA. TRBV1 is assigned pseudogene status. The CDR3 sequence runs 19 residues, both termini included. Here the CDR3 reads CTSSQVSSGTSGCTDTQYS.

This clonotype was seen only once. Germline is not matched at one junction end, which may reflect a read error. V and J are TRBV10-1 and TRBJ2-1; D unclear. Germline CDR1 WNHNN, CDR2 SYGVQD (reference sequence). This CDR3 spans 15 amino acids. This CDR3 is CTSCGSIYPLDEQFF. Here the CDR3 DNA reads TGCACCAGCTGTGGGTCGATTTATCCCCTCGATGAGCAGTTCTTC.